Below are 27 T cell receptor beta chains sequenced from a single sample in a study of response to subunit inactivated influenza vaccine. TCRdb passed the RT-PCR reads through MiXCR, listing each CDR3 protein once. Found here are around 200,000 distinct CDR3 sequences, around 9% of them singletons; the top ten hold 11%. The sequencing here drew on non-naive T cells sorted from PBMCs, taken on the day of vaccination. The receptors stem from a middle-aged man who received an inactivated influenza vaccine.

This chain joins TRBV5-5 and TRBJ2-1, with 11 nucleotides matching TRBD2. Germline assignment: CDR1 SGHKS and CDR2 YYEKEE (reference sequence). The CDR3 loop spans 16 amino acids. Germline trimming cut 2 bases from V and 9 bases from J; bases unmatched to any gene: 10. The CDR3 reads CASSFLAGGGVGEQFF. For the CDR3, the DNA is TGTGCCAGCAGCTTCCTAGCGGGGGGCGGGGTGGGTGAGCAGTTCTTC.

This clonotype was recorded at least ten times. This chain links TRBV14 with TRBJ1-2; D perhaps matches TRBD1 (5 bases). The germline CDR1 and CDR2 sequences are SGHDN and FVKESK. Trimming shortened V by 4 bases and J by 9 bases, and 18 bases separated the two germline ends. The CDR3 length is 14 residues. The CDR3 DNA is TGTGCCAGCAGCCCCCTTGGCGGGGGATCAAGCTACACCTTC. Translating gives CASSPLGGGSSYTF.

This clonotype was counted only a few times. The gene calls are TRBV18 and TRBJ1-1; D is unresolved. There are 13 residues in the CDR3. Trimming took off 5 bases at V and 1 base at J, with 8 bases between the two ends. The germline CDR1 and CDR2 sequences are KGHSH and LQKENI. CDR3 in amino acids: CASSNNRNTEAFF. The CDR3 region has the DNA TGTGCCAGCTCAAATAACAGGAACACTGAAGCTTTCTTT.

The rearrangement joins TRBV19 to TRBJ2-1; 7 positions agree with TRBD2. The germline gives CDR1 LNHDA, CDR2 SQIVND (reference sequence). The CDR3 has 15 residues. Unmatched junction bases numbered 6, after V lost 4 bases and J lost 3 bases. The CDR3, as DNA: TGTGCCAGTAGTAACCTTGGGGGGGGCTACAATGAGCAGTTCTTC. Its translation: CASSNLGGGYNEQFF.

This clonotype was seen more than once but under ten times. The chain carries TRBV2 and TRBJ2-7, with a tentative D call TRBD1 (6 bases). V shed 6 bases and J shed 5 bases, with 17 bases lying between them. CDR3 length: 14 residues. Germline V gene lookup returns CDR1 SNHLY and CDR2 FYNNEI. The CDR3 DNA is TGTGCCAGCAGAGAGTTTACAGGGCTCGACGAGCAGTACTTC. Residues: CASREFTGLDEQYF. Supplemented by reference TRBV2 and TRBJ2-7, the full variable domain reads EPEVTQTPSHQVTQMGQEVILRCVPISNHLYFYWYRQILGQKVEFLVSFYNNEISEKSEIFDDQFSVERPDGSNFTLKIRSTKLEDSAMYFCASREFTGLDEQYFGPGTRLTVT.

The chain joins TRBV5-1 to TRBJ1-1; a possible D gene is TRBD1 (6 bases). Trimming pared 4 bases from V and 6 bases from J, leaving 13 bases between. The length of the CDR3 is 13 residues. Germline CDR1 and CDR2: SGHRS and YFSETQ. CDR3 protein: CASSPMDSAEAFF. The CDR3 nucleotides are TGCGCCAGCAGCCCGATGGACAGCGCTGAAGCTTTCTTT. The full variable domain, rest sourced from reference TRBV5-1 and TRBJ1-1, is KAGVTQTPRYLIKTRGQQVTLSCSPISGHRSVSWYQQTPGQGLQFLFEYFSETQRNKGNFPGRFSGRQFSNSRSEMNVSTLELGDSALYLCASSPMDSAEAFFGQGTRLTVV.

This clonotype was recorded at least ten times. The V gene is TRBV6-4, the J gene TRBJ1-1, with 7 bases identical to TRBD1. There are 14 residues in the CDR3. J was trimmed by 6 bases and V by 4 bases; bases with no gene match: 8. CDR1 and CDR2 (germline): MRHNA, SNTAGT. This chain's CDR3 is CASSATGKVAEAFF. The DNA of the CDR3 is TGTGCCAGCAGTGCGACAGGGAAGGTGGCTGAAGCTTTCTTT.

This clonotype showed up many times. The chain combines TRBV4-1 with TRBJ2-7; possibly TRBD2 for D (6 bases). The CDR3 sequence is 17 residues long. V was cut by 0 bases and J by 3 bases, with 18 bases left in between. Germline V gene sequence: CDR1 MGHRA, CDR2 YSYEKL. CDR3 protein: CASSQDETAGNHYEQYF. CDR3 DNA sequence: TGCGCCAGCAGCCAAGATGAGACAGCGGGCAACCACTACGAGCAGTACTTC.

This clonotype was observed at least ten times. V usage is TRBV7-2 and J usage is TRBJ2-7, with D perhaps matching TRBD1 (6 bases). This CDR3 spans 14 amino acids. Germline V lookup: CDR1 SGHTA, CDR2 FQGNSA. Trimming removed 6 bases at V and 1 base at J, with 13 bases between. The CDR3 loop is CASRPDSDSYEQYF. CDR3 DNA sequence: TGTGCCAGCAGGCCGGACAGTGATTCCTACGAGCAGTACTTC.

The rearrangement joins TRBV3-1 to TRBJ2-3, with TRBD2 matching 10 bases. The CDR3 is 17 amino acids. J gave up 2 bases and V 0 bases, and 5 bases lay outside the gene matches. Germline V gives CDR1 LGHDT, CDR2 YNNKEL (reference sequence). CDR3 region: CASSQDLLAGVTDTQYF. The CDR3 DNA sequence: TGTGCCAGCAGCCAAGATCTGCTAGCGGGGGTCACAGATACGCAGTATTTT.

V usage is TRBV12-3 or TRBV12-4 and J usage is TRBJ1-1; 11 bases are shared with TRBD1. This CDR3 comprises 18 residues. V trimming: 5 bases; J trimming: 4 bases; junction bases outside the gene matches: 15. The CDR3 DNA is TGTGCCAGCAGTCCCCACTGGACAGGGGGCGAGATTGGCACTGAAGCTTTCTTT. Its translation is CASSPHWTGGEIGTEAFF.

The sample holds many counts of this clonotype. The chain couples TRBV12-3 or TRBV12-4 to TRBJ1-1, with D tentatively TRBD1 (6 bases). Between the trimmed V and J ends, which lost 4 bases and 4 bases, there was a span of 13 bases. The CDR3 has 14 residues. Written as DNA, the CDR3 is TGTGCCAGCAGTTCGGACAGTCTCGTCACTGAAGCTTTCTTT. This codes for CASSSDSLVTEAFF.

This clonotype occurred many times. The J gene is TRBJ2-2, the V gene TRBV6-2 or TRBV6-3; D unresolved. Germline V CDR1 and CDR2: MNHEY, SVGEGT. The CDR3 loop spans 11 amino acids. The germline V and J ends were trimmed by 7 bases and 8 bases, with 8 bases remaining between them. CDR3 in amino acids: CASKNMGELFF. Written as DNA, the CDR3 is TGTGCCAGCAAAAATATGGGGGAGCTGTTTTTT.

V is TRBV3-1 and J is TRBJ2-3; tentatively, D is TRBD2 (6 bases). CDR1 LGHDT and CDR2 YNNKEL come from the germline V gene (reference sequence). V dropped 3 bases and J dropped 3 bases, with 16 bases sitting between them. The CDR3 totals 16 residues. As DNA, the CDR3 is TGTGCCAGCAGCCACCGGTCGGCGCGGGAAACAGATACGCAGTATTTT. Its protein is CASSHRSARETDTQYF.

This clonotype was found many times. The genes are TRBV12-3 or TRBV12-4 and TRBJ2-1, with 12 bases matching TRBD2. The CDR3 has 15 amino acids. V trimming: 5 bases; J trimming: 6 bases; junction bases outside the gene matches: 5. CDR3 nucleotide sequence: TGTGCCAGCAGTCCCCTAGCGGGGGGGCGCAATGAGCAGTTCTTC. Translated, it gives CASSPLAGGRNEQFF.

CDR3 sequence reads: CASSLATGARSTDTQYF. Written as DNA, the CDR3 is TGTGCCAGCAGCTTGGCCACGGGGGCGAGAAGCACAGATACGCAGTATTTT. The chain employs TRBV5-4 and TRBJ2-3; TRBD1 or TRBD2 may be the D gene (6 bases each). V lost 0 bases and J lost 0, with 14 bases in between. The CDR3 contains 17 residues. CDR1 is SGHNT and CDR2 is YYREEE in the germline V gene (reference sequence).

This chain uses TRBV9 with TRBJ1-3; possible D gene TRBD1, 5 bases. This CDR3 has 16 residues. Germline V gene lookup returns CDR1 SGDLS and CDR2 YYNGEE. The germline V and J ends were trimmed by 7 bases and 1 base, with 18 bases remaining between them. The CDR3 protein is CASSVSPGVSGNTIYF. The CDR3 DNA sequence: TGTGCCAGCTCCGTTTCTCCGGGGGTTTCTGGAAACACCATATATTTT.

This clonotype has a handful of counts. This rearrangement joins TRBV28 to TRBJ2-2, with D possibly being TRBD1 (5 bases). The CDR3 is made up of 16 amino acids. Germline values: CDR1 MDHEN, CDR2 SYDVKM. With 3 bases removed from V and 1 base from J, the gap between germline ends came to 12 bases. The CDR3 DNA reads TGTGCCAGCAGTTTCCCAGGGATCGTGAACACCGGGGAGCTGTTTTTT. This codes for CASSFPGIVNTGELFF.

This chain links TRBV6-5 with TRBJ2-1, with D maybe TRBD2 (5 bases). V lost 2 bases and J lost 4, with 12 bases in between. The CDR3 is made up of 15 amino acids. From germline, CDR1 is MNHEY and CDR2 SVGAGI. In DNA, the CDR3 is TGTGCCAGCAGTTACGATTCTCGGGGTTACAATGAGCAGTTCTTC. Translated, it gives CASSYDSRGYNEQFF.

At least ten counts were recorded for this clonotype. Here the CDR3 DNA reads TGTGCCAGCAGTTTAGGGGCGGGGTGGACCTACGAGCAGTACTTC. Protein sequence: CASSLGAGWTYEQYF. The V call is TRBV12-3 or TRBV12-4, the J call TRBJ2-7; tentative D call: TRBD2 (6 bases). The CDR3 length is 15 residues. The V gene lost 1 base and the J gene lost 2 bases, with 12 bases spanning the gap.

Only a few counts were recorded for this clonotype. The CDR3 DNA reads as TGTGCCACCCGGAGGGGGAAAGACAGCTACGAGCAGTACTTC. Translating gives CATRRGKDSYEQYF. The rearrangement links TRBV10-3 to TRBJ2-7; D possibly matches TRBD1 or TRBD2 (6 bases each). The CDR3 length is 14 residues. V was shortened by 10 bases and J by 3 bases, with 19 bases between the two germline ends. The germline CDR1 and CDR2 sequences are ENHRY and SYGVKD.

The chain uses TRBV29-1 and TRBJ2-5; D is possibly TRBD1 or TRBD2 (5 bases each). The CDR3 covers 15 residues. The V gene lost 0 bases and the J gene lost 4 bases, with 15 bases spanning the gap. CDR1 is SQVTM, CDR2 ANQGSEA, per germline. In DNA, the CDR3 is TGCAGCGTTGAAGACTCGGGGCCCCTGGGAGAGACCCAGTACTTC. Translating gives CSVEDSGPLGETQYF.

V usage is TRBV15 and J usage is TRBJ1-6; 8 nucleotides match TRBD1. The junction had 6 bases not matched to a gene; V was cut back by 3 bases and J by 8 bases. This CDR3 has 15 amino acids. Germline V gives CDR1 LNHNV, CDR2 YYDKDF (reference sequence). CDR3 nucleotide sequence: TGTGCCACCAGCAGCAGGACAGGGCCTCATTCACCCCTCCACTTT. Its protein is CATSSRTGPHSPLHF.

The chain has TRBV4-1 and TRBJ1-2; 8 bases fit TRBD1. Germline V CDR1 and CDR2: MGHRA, YSYEKL. This CDR3 contains 14 residues. V lost 2 bases, J lost 3 bases, and 2 bases stayed unmatched. In nucleotides, the CDR3 is TGCGCCAGCAGCCAATACAGGGGGGACTATGGCTACACCTTC. Protein product: CASSQYRGDYGYTF.

This clonotype was seen repeatedly, ten times or more. The chain couples TRBV12-3 or TRBV12-4 to TRBJ2-3; TRBD1 agrees at 9 bases. V was pared by 2 bases and J by 5 bases, with 8 bases of the junction left unmatched. CDR3 length: 16 residues. CDR3 in amino acids: CASSLRTGDLRDTQYF. DNA of the CDR3: TGTGCCAGCAGTTTAAGGACAGGGGACTTGAGAGATACGCAGTATTTT.

Many counts were recorded for this clonotype. CDR3 in DNA: TGTGCCAGCAGCGTAAGCACGGGGGCTACTAATGAAAAACTGTTTTTT. Translated: CASSVSTGATNEKLFF. The gene calls are TRBV9 and TRBJ1-4, with D maybe TRBD1 (6 bases). CDR3 size: 16 residues. Germline loops: CDR1 SGDLS, CDR2 YYNGEE. The V end was cut by 1 base, the J end by 2 bases, with 12 bases between.

In this sample, this clonotype turned up a few times. The chain is built from TRBV15 and TRBJ2-5; D is unresolved. Deletions cut 1 base from V and 5 bases from J, with 11 bases between. The CDR3 spans 14 residues. Per the germline V gene, CDR1 is LNHNV and CDR2 is YYDKDF (reference sequence). The CDR3: CATSRGSEAETQYF. The CDR3 DNA is TGTGCCACCAGCAGAGGGAGCGAGGCGGAGACCCAGTACTTC.